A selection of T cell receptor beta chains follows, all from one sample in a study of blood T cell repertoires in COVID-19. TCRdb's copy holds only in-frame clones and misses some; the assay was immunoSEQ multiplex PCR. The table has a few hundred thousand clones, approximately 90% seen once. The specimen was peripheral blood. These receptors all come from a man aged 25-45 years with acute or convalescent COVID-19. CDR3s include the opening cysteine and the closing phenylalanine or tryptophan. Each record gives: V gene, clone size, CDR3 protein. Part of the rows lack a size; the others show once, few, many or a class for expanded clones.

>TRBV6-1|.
CASSEKLRDILTYEQYF
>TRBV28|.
CATIQGGADTQYF
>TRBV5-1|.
CASTQGAGETQYF
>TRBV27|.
CASSLAPSGGLSGEQYF
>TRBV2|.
CASSGRVNQPQHF
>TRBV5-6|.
CASSLVVFGRFYGYTF
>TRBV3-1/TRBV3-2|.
CASSFRQAKGYGYTF
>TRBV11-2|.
CASMGVSGKDNEQFF
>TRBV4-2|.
CASSQDHKGADTQYF
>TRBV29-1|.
CSVSKWDRGGYGYTF
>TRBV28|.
CASREGGRRNQPQHF
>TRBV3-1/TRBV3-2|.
CASSQGGRAAELFF
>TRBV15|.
CATSRDRNLMEGSSNQPQHF
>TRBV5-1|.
CASSFSQGLGLNTEAFF
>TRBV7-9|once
CASSLGGGGEGEQFF
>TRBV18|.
CASSAGAGGELFF
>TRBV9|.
CASSGERERRGRSTDTQYF
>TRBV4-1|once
CASSQEMRVVDEQYF
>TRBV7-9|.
CASRDGAGGHPDTQYF
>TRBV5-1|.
CASSFNPSTRQGLSYEQYF
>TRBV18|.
CASSPDRGRPQHF
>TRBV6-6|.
CASSLGRFHTFSYEQYF
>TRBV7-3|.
CASSLEGASGRNTQYF
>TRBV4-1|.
CASTLEGGGGQPQHF
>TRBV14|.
CASSSISGTGGSYEQYF
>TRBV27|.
CASSSAGNQPQHF
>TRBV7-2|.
CASINRERNSPLHF
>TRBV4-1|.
CASSPARDRVINEQFF
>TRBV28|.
CASSLSVVPQHF
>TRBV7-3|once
CASSWTSGGSGETQYF
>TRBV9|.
CASSVTSHTDTQYF
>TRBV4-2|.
CASSQGLNQPQHF
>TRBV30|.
CACKEGGNGYTF
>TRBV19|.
CASSPQREGVYEQYF
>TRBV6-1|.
CASSDAWTGNQPQHF
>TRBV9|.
CASSEQGSNTGELFF
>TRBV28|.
CATSQASGYTF
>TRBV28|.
CASRAGTGNIGELFF
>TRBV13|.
CASSSRQGATNEKLFF
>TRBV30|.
CAWSPAGGQGKNIQYF
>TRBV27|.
CASSLYSASTDTQYF
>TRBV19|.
CASSTGFQPQHF
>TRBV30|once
CAWSVAGGSEKLFF
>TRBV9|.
CASSVFGGGAEETQYF
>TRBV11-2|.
CASSSMKLAGSTDTQYF
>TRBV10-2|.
CATDQGALYEQYF
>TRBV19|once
CASTRGDEGANVLTF
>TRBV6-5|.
CASSYLDRKVEQYF
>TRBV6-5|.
CASSSRRQTAYGYTF
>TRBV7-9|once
CASSRSVGGNSPLHF